The clone carrying this T cell receptor beta chain showed up just a few times. Its antigen is unidentified. The data derive from a study of regulatory T cells in long-lasting Graves disease. Both iRepertoire HTBI primers and Arm-PCR of CDR3 regions were used to build the TCR beta libraries. TCRdb called the multiplex PCR reads again in MiXCR, with one record for every CDR3 protein. The table shows about 470,000 distinct CDR3 sequences, with around 21% occurring only once. The study's findings and limits: The study found persistent patients shared more public clonotypes (over 2,500) than new patients (over 900). Favored usage of TRBV28, TRBJ1-2 and TRBJ2-5 was recorded in persistent disease.

After removal of 4 bases from V and 1 base from J, the junction contained 6 bases not matched to a gene. The CDR3 length is 15 residues. From germline, CDR1 is SGHTA and CDR2 FQGNSA. This sample's time point: persistent/refractory GD, antithyroid drugs over 5 years with positive TRAb. TCR sequences were obtained from RNA taken from PBMCs. Sample: peripheral blood mononuclear cells (PBMCs), taken when the disease was refractory, from a patient treated with antithyroid drugs. The chain employs TRBV7-2 and TRBJ2-7; 8 bases fit TRBD2. The receptor comes from a female donor with Graves disease. The CDR3 loop reads CASSSFSGASYEQYF. Here the CDR3 DNA reads TGTGCCAGCAGCTCTTTTAGCGGGGCTTCCTACGAGCAGTACTTC. The whole variable domain, remainder taken from reference TRBV7-2 and TRBJ2-7, is GAGVSQSPSNKVTEKGKDVELRCDPISGHTALYWYRQSLGQGLEFLIYFQGNSAPDKSGLPSDRFSAERTGGSVSTLTIQRTQQEDSAVYLCASSSFSGASYEQYFGPGTRLTVT.